Below are 13 T cell receptor beta chains sequenced from a single sample in a study of cytomegalovirus exposure and HLA in healthy donors. PCR amplification relied on 60 Vbeta primers (plus 13 Jbeta primers). TCRdb's table, derived via immunoSEQ multiplex PCR, lists solely in-frame clones and lacks some. Of over 80,000 clones in the sample, 73% were seen once. Specimen: PBMCs. These receptors were obtained from a middle-aged man in good health and CMV-seronegative.

This rearrangement joins TRBV5-4 to TRBJ2-7, with 10 nucleotides matching TRBD2. J was trimmed by 5 bases and V by 0 bases; bases with no gene match: 5. From germline, CDR1 is SGHNT and CDR2 YYREEE (reference sequence). CDR3 length: 15 residues. In nucleotides, the CDR3 is TGTGCCAGCAGCTTGGCCAAGCGGGGGGGCGACGAGCAGTACTTC. It encodes CASSLAKRGGDEQYF.

The chain joins TRBV4-2 to TRBJ2-1; TRBD2 aligns across 7 bases. The CDR3 spans 20 residues. The germline V gene encodes CDR1 LGHNA and CDR2 YNFKEQ. V shed 1 base and J 2 bases; nucleotides not matched to a gene: 17. The CDR3 spells CASSQGPGGTWVKPYNEQFF. CDR3 in DNA: TGTGCCAGCAGCCAAGGCCCCGGGGGGACGTGGGTAAAACCCTACAATGAGCAGTTCTTC.

This rearrangement joins TRBV5-1 to TRBJ1-4; 8 bases are shared with TRBD1. The CDR3 is 15 amino acids. CDR1 SGHRS and CDR2 YFSETQ come from the germline V gene. V gave up 2 bases and J gave up 7 bases; unmatched junction bases: 7. The CDR3 sequence is CASSLQGGSREKLFF. Here the CDR3 DNA reads TGCGCCAGCAGCTTACAGGGGGGGTCGCGTGAAAAACTGTTTTTT.

This clone was detected only once. V and J are TRBV5-1 and TRBJ2-4; 11 nucleotides agree with TRBD1. The CDR3 runs to 16 residues. Germline loops: CDR1 SGHRS, CDR2 YFSETQ. After removal of 4 bases from V and 9 bases from J, the junction contained 12 bases not matched to a gene. This CDR3 is CASSPRTGGPLGIQYF. In DNA, the CDR3 is TGCGCCAGCAGCCCAAGGACAGGGGGCCCTCTTGGCATTCAGTACTTC.

This chain connects TRBV5-6 to TRBJ2-7; D remains ambiguous. Germline loops: CDR1 SGHDT, CDR2 YYEEEE. This CDR3 has 14 amino acids. V shed 1 base and J shed 0 bases, with 8 bases lying between them. The CDR3 spells CASSLLLSSYEQYF. The DNA for the CDR3 is TGTGCCAGCAGCTTGTTACTCTCCTCCTACGAGCAGTACTTC.

This chain uses TRBV18 with TRBJ2-5; TRBD2 might be the D (6 bases). Trimming removed 3 bases from V and 4 bases from J, with 9 bases in between. The germline gives CDR1 KGHSH, CDR2 LQKENI. This CDR3 comprises 13 residues. The CDR3 region is CASSPLGGETQYF. CDR3 nucleotides: TGTGCCAGCTCACCTTTGGGGGGAGAGACCCAGTACTTC. The full variable domain, rest sourced from reference TRBV18 and TRBJ2-5, is NAGVMQNPRHLVRRRGQEARLRCSPMKGHSHVYWYRQLPEEGLKFMVYLQKENIIDESGMPKERFSAEFPKEGPSILRIQQVVRGDSAAYFCASSPLGGETQYFGPGTRLLVL.

This chain uses TRBV5-6 with TRBJ2-1, with a weak D call TRBD2 (6 bases). CDR1 is SGHDT and CDR2 is YYEEEE in the germline V gene. V lost 1 base to trimming and J lost 8 bases, with 19 bases between them. There are 16 residues in the CDR3. The chain's CDR3 is CASSLLAAGLLHEQFF. The DNA of the CDR3 is TGTGCCAGCAGCTTGCTAGCTGCGGGACTCCTCCATGAGCAGTTCTTC.

The chain recombines TRBV19 with TRBJ2-5, with D perhaps matching TRBD2 (7 bases). The CDR3 extends over 18 amino acids. Trimming took off 4 bases at V and 9 bases at J, with 30 bases between the two ends. Germline CDR1 reads LNHDA; CDR2 reads SQIVND (reference sequence). The CDR3 nucleotides are TGTGCCAGTAGTACTTATTCGACTAAGCGGGGCCCCCCAGGGGCCCAGTACTTC. It encodes CASSTYSTKRGPPGAQYF.

The gene calls are TRBV28 and TRBJ1-5; a possible D gene is TRBD1 (5 bases). CDR1 and CDR2 from the germline V gene are MDHEN and SYDVKM. V was trimmed by 4 bases and J by 5 bases, leaving 12 bases between them. CDR3 length: 14 amino acids. The CDR3 loop reads CASSSLPGDQPQHF. The CDR3 nucleotides read TGTGCCAGCAGTTCCCTGCCGGGGGATCAGCCCCAGCATTTT.

The rearrangement uses TRBV30 and TRBJ1-4; D remains unclear. Per germline, CDR1 GTSNPN and CDR2 SVGIG (reference sequence). V gave up 3 bases and J gave up 10 bases, with 18 bases separating them. This CDR3 contains 14 residues. CDR3 loop: CAWSSEGINRKLFF. CDR3 in DNA: TGTGCCTGGAGCTCAGAGGGAATAAACAGAAAACTGTTTTTT.

The chain is built from TRBV30 and TRBJ1-6; D ambiguous. The CDR3 loop spans 12 amino acids. Germline V lookup: CDR1 GTSNPN, CDR2 SVGIG (reference sequence). Trimming took 2 bases from V and 7 from J, leaving 6 bases between them. The CDR3 DNA reads as TGTGCCTGGAGTTTAGCCAATTCACCCCTCCACTTT. Translated, it gives CAWSLANSPLHF.

The chain has TRBV4-3 and TRBJ2-1, with 8 bases that match TRBD2. Germline loops: CDR1 LGHNA, CDR2 YSLEER. The CDR3 extends over 17 amino acids. With 0 bases clipped from V and 5 bases from J, the junction kept 9 bases outside the gene matches. The CDR3 sequence: CASSQDLGLAGHNEQFF. DNA for the CDR3: TGCGCCAGCAGCCAAGATTTAGGCCTAGCGGGCCACAATGAGCAGTTCTTC.

The chain carries TRBV11-1 and TRBJ2-3; TRBD2 agrees at 14 bases. V dropped 5 bases and J dropped 5; count of bases not matched to a gene: 3. Germline values: CDR1 SGHAT, CDR2 FQDESV (reference sequence). The CDR3 loop spans 15 amino acids. The CDR3 coding sequence is TGTGCCAGCAGCGGAGGACTAGCGGGAGGAGATACGCAGTATTTT. This gives the protein CASSGGLAGGDTQYF.